The 11 T cell receptor beta chains reported below all come from one sample, sequenced in a study of molecular identifiers for immune sequencing clone quantification. TCRdb recomputed calls from the PCR reads with MiXCR, one row per CDR3 protein. Altogether 55,000 to 75,000 distinct CDR3 sequences are present, less than 20% being singletons, with the ten largest covering roughly 1.6%. The sample comprised naive CD8+ T cells from blood, with Jurkat cell RNA spiked in. Stated subset: FACS-sorted CD8+CD4-CCR7+CD45RA+ naive T cells. The receptors come from a human donor in good health. Some libraries in this study had Jurkat cell RNA spiked in.

This clonotype showed up many times. The chain employs TRBV5-4 and TRBJ2-5; TRBD2 matches 12 bases. The V gene's germline CDR1 is SGHNT and CDR2 YYREEE (reference sequence). The V gene end was trimmed by 4 bases and the J gene end by 4 bases; junction bases not matched to a gene: 5. CDR3 length equals 15 residues. The CDR3 loop reads CASSASGRAGETQYF. The CDR3 DNA reads as TGTGCCAGCAGCGCTAGCGGGAGGGCCGGAGAGACCCAGTACTTC.

This clonotype was observed a few times. The gene calls are TRBV11-2 and TRBJ2-7; the match to TRBD1 covers 7 bases. This CDR3 region has 15 residues. Germline V gene sequence: CDR1 SGHAT, CDR2 FQNNGV. The junction had 4 bases not matched to a gene; V was cut back by 0 bases and J by 2 bases. The CDR3 coding sequence is TGTGCCAGCAGCTTAGACTGGCAGGGGGCCTACGAGCAGTACTTC. Amino acid sequence: CASSLDWQGAYEQYF.

This clonotype was found many times. The rearrangement links TRBV4-1 to TRBJ2-7, with 8 bases lining up with TRBD1. The CDR3 has 15 amino acids. Germline V gene data show CDR1 as MGHRA and CDR2 as YSYEKL. V lost 3 bases to trimming and J lost 5 bases; unmatched junction nucleotides: 9. The CDR3: CASSHPGQGLDEQYF. The CDR3 coding sequence is TGCGCCAGCAGCCACCCCGGACAGGGCCTAGACGAGCAGTACTTC.

This clonotype was observed at least ten times. This rearrangement joins TRBV18 to TRBJ2-3; 11 bases fit TRBD2. The CDR3 has 17 residues. CDR1 is KGHSH, CDR2 LQKENI, per germline. J was trimmed by 8 bases and V by 0 bases; bases with no gene match: 10. In DNA form, the CDR3 reads TGTGCCAGCTCACCACCGCGGCTAGCGGGAGGTCCACCTACGCAGTATTTT. Its protein is CASSPPRLAGGPPTQYF.

This clonotype was recorded at least ten times. The V call is TRBV25-1, the J call TRBJ2-1; D ambiguous. Trimming pared 7 bases from V and 0 bases from J, leaving 10 bases between. Germline CDR1 is MGHDK and CDR2 is SYGVNS. The CDR3 is 14 residues long. This chain's CDR3 is CASIGGSSYNEQFF. CDR3 in DNA: TGTGCCAGCATAGGTGGTAGCTCCTACAATGAGCAGTTCTTC.

This clonotype was detected many times. The chain joins TRBV6-2 or TRBV6-3 to TRBJ2-4; D tentatively fits TRBD1 or TRBD2 (6 bases each). Trimming took off 10 bases at V and 7 bases at J, with 14 bases between the two ends. CDR1 is MNHEY and CDR2 is SVGEGT in the germline V gene. The CDR3 runs to 12 residues. For the CDR3, the DNA is TGTGCCACCCCGAAAGGGGGGAACATTCAGTACTTC. It is translated as CATPKGGNIQYF.

In regard to this clonotype: One end of the junction does not line up with germline, which may come from a read error. The genes are TRBV5-8 and TRBJ2-2, with D possibly being TRBD2 (6 bases). Germline V CDR1 and CDR2: SGHTS, YDEGEE. The CDR3 covers 15 residues. This CDR3 reads CARSSGRRNTGELFF. CDR3 sequence (DNA): TGTGCCAGAAGCTCTGGGAGGCGGAACACCGGGGAGCTGTTTTTT.

V gene TRBV19 combines with J gene TRBJ2-1; D is possibly TRBD1 (5 bases). Germline assignment: CDR1 LNHDA and CDR2 SQIVND (reference sequence). Deletions cut 7 bases from V and 8 bases from J, with 12 bases between. The CDR3 covers 12 residues. DNA of the CDR3: TGTGCCAGTACTAACCAGGGCTATGAGCAGTTCTTC. It specifies CASTNQGYEQFF.

This clonotype came up once. This may come from a read error, since a much larger clone is one base off. V is TRBV27 and J is TRBJ1-2, with D possibly TRBD1 on 6 matching bases. The ends were cut back, 3 bases at V and 4 bases at J, with 9 bases in the middle. Germline assignment: CDR1 MNHEY and CDR2 SMNVEV (reference sequence). This CDR3 contains 13 residues. The CDR3: CASSFTGPYGYTF. Here the CDR3 DNA reads TGTGCCAGCAGTTTTACAGGGCCCTATGGCTACACCTTC.

This clonotype was counted at least ten times. The chain uses TRBV9 and TRBJ1-1, with no clear D. The CDR3 has 16 residues. The V gene lost 0 bases and the J gene lost 1 base, with 13 bases spanning the gap. Germline V gene data show CDR1 as SGDLS and CDR2 as YYNGEE. The CDR3 protein is CASSVAPATANTEAFF. Written as DNA, the CDR3 is TGTGCCAGCAGCGTAGCTCCCGCCACGGCGAACACTGAAGCTTTCTTT.

This clonotype has more than one count but fewer than ten. The DNA of the CDR3 is TGCGCCAGCAGCCAAGATCCAGGGAACCAAGAGACCCAGTACTTC. Translation: CASSQDPGNQETQYF. The chain employs TRBV4-3 and TRBJ2-5, with D possibly matching TRBD1 (5 bases). Germline V gene sequence: CDR1 LGHNA, CDR2 YSLEER. The V and J ends lost 0 bases and 0 bases respectively, with 8 bases between them. The CDR3 runs to 15 residues.